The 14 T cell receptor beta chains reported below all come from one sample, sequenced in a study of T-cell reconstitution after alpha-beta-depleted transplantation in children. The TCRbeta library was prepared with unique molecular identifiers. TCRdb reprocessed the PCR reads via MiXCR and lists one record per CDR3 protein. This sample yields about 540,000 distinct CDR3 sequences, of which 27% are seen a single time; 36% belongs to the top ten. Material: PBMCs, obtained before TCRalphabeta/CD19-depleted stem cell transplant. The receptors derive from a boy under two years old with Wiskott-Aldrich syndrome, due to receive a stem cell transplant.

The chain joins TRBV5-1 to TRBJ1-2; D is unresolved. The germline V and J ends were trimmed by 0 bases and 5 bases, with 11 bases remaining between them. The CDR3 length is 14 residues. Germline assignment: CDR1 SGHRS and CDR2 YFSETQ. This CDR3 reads CASSLEWAPYGYTF. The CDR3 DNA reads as TGCGCCAGCAGCTTGGAGTGGGCCCCGTATGGCTACACCTTC.

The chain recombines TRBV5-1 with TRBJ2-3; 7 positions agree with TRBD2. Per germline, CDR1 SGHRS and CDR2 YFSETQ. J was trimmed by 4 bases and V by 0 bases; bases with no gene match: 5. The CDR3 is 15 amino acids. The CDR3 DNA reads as TGCGCCAGCAGCTTGGAAGGGAGGGCCGCAGATACGCAGTATTTT. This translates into CASSLEGRAADTQYF. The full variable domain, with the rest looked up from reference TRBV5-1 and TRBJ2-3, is KAGVTQTPRYLIKTRGQQVTLSCSPISGHRSVSWYQQTPGQGLQFLFEYFSETQRNKGNFPGRFSGRQFSNSRSEMNVSTLELGDSALYLCASSLEGRAADTQYFGPGTRLTVL.

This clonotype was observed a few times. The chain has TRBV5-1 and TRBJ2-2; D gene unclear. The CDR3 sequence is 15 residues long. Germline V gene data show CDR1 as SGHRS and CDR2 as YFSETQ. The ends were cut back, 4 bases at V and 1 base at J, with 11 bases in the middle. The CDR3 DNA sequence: TGCGCCAGCAGCAGGCCTCCAGGGAACACCGGGGAGCTGTTTTTT. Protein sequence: CASSRPPGNTGELFF.

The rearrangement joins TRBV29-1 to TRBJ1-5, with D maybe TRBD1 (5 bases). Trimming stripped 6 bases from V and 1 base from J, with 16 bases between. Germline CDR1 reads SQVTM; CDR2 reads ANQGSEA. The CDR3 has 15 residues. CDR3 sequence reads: CSVGWGVGSNQPQHF. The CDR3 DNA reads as TGCAGCGTGGGGTGGGGGGTAGGGAGCAATCAGCCCCAGCATTTT.

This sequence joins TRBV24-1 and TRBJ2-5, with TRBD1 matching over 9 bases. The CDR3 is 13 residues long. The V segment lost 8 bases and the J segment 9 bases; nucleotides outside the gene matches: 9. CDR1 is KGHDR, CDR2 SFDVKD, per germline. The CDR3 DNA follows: TGTGCCACCATGGACAGGGGCGCCGGGGCCCAGTACTTC. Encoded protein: CATMDRGAGAQYF.

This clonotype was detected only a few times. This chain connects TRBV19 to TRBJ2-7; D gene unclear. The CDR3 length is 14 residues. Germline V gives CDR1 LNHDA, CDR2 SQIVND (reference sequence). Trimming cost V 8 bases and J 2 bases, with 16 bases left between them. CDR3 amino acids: CASSRGQLAYEQYF. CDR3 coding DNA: TGTGCCAGTTCGCGTGGCCAGTTAGCCTACGAGCAGTACTTC. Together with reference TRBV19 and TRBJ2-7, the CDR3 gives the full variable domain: DGGITQSPKYLFRKEGQNVTLSCEQNLNHDAMYWYRQDPGQGLRLIYYSQIVNDFQKGDIAEGYSVSREKKESFPLTVTSAQKNPTAFYLCASSRGQLAYEQYFGPGTRLTVT.

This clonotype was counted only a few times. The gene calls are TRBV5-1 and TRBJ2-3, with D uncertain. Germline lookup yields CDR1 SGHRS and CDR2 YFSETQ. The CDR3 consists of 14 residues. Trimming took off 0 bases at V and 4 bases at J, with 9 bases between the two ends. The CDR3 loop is CASSLEVSPDTQYF. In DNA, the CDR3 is TGCGCCAGCAGCTTGGAGGTATCTCCAGATACGCAGTATTTT.

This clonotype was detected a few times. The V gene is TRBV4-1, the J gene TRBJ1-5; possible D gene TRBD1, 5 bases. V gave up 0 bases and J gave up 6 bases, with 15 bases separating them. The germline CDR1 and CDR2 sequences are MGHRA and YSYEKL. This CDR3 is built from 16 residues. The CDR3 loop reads CASSQDRLGPSQPQHF. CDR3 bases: TGCGCCAGCAGCCAAGATAGGTTGGGGCCGAGTCAGCCCCAGCATTTT.

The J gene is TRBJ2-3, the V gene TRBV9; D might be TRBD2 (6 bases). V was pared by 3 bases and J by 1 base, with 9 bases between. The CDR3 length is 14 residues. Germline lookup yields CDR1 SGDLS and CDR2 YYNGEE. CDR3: CASSGASGTDTQYF. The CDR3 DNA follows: TGTGCCAGCAGCGGCGCTAGCGGCACAGATACGCAGTATTTT.

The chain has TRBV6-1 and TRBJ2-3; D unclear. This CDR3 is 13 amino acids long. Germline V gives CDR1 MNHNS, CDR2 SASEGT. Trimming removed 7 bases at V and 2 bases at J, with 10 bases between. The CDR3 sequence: CASNPGLTDTQYF. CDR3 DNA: TGTGCCAGCAACCCTGGTCTCACAGATACGCAGTATTTT.

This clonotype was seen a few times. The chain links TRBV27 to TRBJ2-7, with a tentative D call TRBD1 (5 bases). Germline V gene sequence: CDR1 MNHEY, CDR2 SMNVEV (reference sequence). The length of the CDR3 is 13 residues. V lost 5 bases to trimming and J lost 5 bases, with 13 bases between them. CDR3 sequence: CASSPQGWHEQYF. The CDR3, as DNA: TGTGCCAGCAGTCCTCAGGGCTGGCACGAGCAGTACTTC.

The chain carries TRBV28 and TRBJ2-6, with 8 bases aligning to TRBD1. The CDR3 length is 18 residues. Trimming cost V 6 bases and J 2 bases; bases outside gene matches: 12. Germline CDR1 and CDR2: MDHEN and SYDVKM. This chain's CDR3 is CASSKTRGHYTGANVLTF. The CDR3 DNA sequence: TGTGCCAGCAGCAAAACCAGGGGGCATTACACTGGGGCCAACGTCCTGACTTTC. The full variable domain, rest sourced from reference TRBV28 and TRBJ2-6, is DVKVTQSSRYLVKRTGEKVFLECVQDMDHENMFWYRQDPGLGLRLIYFSYDVKMKEKGDIPEGYSVSREKKERFSLILESASTNQTSMYLCASSKTRGHYTGANVLTFGAGSRLTVL.

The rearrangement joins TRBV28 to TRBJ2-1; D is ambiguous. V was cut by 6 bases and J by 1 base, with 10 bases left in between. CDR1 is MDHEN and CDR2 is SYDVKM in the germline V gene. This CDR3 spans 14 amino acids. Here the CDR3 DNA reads TGTGCCAGCAGGGGCAGGCCTTCCTACAATGAGCAGTTCTTC. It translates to CASRGRPSYNEQFF.

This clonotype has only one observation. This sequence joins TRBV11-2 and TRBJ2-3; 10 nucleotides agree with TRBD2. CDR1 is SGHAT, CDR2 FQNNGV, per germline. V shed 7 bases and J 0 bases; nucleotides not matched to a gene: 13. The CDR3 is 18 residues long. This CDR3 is CASIPLLAGGTSTDTQYF. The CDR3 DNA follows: TGTGCCAGCATCCCGCTTTTAGCGGGAGGAACTAGCACAGATACGCAGTATTTT.